This TCR beta chain appears in the sequencing data of a study of cytomegalovirus exposure and HLA in healthy donors. The study, taken as a whole, reports: TRBV6-2, TRBV6-3 and some other V segments were unresolvable in 87-base-pair reads. CMV serostatus was the sole immune exposure data available. A cluster of highly shared sequence variants was likely a sequencing artifact.

The study ran its PCR with 60 Vbeta and 13 Jbeta primers. Per the authors' pipeline: About 10 million of tens of millions of unique TCR beta chains were shared, per a later count. Profiled with immunoSEQ multiplex PCR; TCRdb holds only in-frame clones, not every one. D and trimming were read from the DNA, whereas the V and J calls and clone size are those reported in that table. The profile shows under 150,000 clones, approximately 87% of them singletons. Worth noting for this clone: What it recognizes is unknown.

The CDR3 is made up of 14 amino acids. After removal of 2 bases from V and 7 bases from J, the junction contained 1 base not matched to a gene. Germline lookup yields CDR1 SGHRS and CDR2 YFSETQ. This chain uses TRBV5-1 with TRBJ1-4; 11 positions agree with TRBD1. This receptor was obtained from a woman in her 30s in good health and CMV-seronegative. The material sequenced was PBMCs. CDR3 loop: CASSFGTGGEKLFF. Here the CDR3 DNA reads TGCGCCAGCAGCTTCGGGACAGGGGGTGAAAAACTGTTTTTT. Using reference TRBV5-1 and TRBJ1-4 for the parts outside the CDR3, the full variable domain is KAGVTQTPRYLIKTRGQQVTLSCSPISGHRSVSWYQQTPGQGLQFLFEYFSETQRNKGNFPGRFSGRQFSNSRSEMNVSTLELGDSALYLCASSFGTGGEKLFFGSGTQLSVL.